What follows is one T cell receptor (beta chain) and its context. Its antigen remains unidentified. The germline V gene has CDR1 SGHAT and CDR2 FQDESV (reference sequence). The CDR3 has 16 residues. The V gene lost 4 bases and the J gene lost 0 bases, with 10 bases spanning the gap. This entry belongs to a study of shared clonotypes between healthy human individuals. General study results and limits: The sampled material consisted only of blood, and tissue repertoires are likely to differ.

The study ran the assay at deep level. Sequencing was performed with immunoSEQ multiplex PCR; in TCRdb, only in-frame clones are kept and a portion is missing. This table holds fewer than 600,000 clones, around three quarters found once. This TCR derives from a woman aged 40 to 50 in good health. Some clones in this sample may be carry-over from other donors' samples. Sequenced sample: PBMCs. This chain joins TRBV11-1 and TRBJ2-6; D unclear. The CDR3 sequence is CASSSNIRSGANVLTF. In DNA, the CDR3 is TGTGCCAGCAGCTCCAACATCCGCTCTGGGGCCAACGTCCTGACTTTC.